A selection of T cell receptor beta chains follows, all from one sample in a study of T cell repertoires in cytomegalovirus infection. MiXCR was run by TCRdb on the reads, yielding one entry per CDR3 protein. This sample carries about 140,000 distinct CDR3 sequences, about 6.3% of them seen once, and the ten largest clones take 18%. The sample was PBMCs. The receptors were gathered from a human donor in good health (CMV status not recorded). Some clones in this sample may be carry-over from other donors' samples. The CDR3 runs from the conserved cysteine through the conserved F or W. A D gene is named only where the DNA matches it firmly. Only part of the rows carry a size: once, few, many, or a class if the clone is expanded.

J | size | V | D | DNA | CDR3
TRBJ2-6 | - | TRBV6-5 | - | TGTGCCAGCAGCCCTGGACGGAACTCTGGGGCCAACGTCCTGACTTTC | CASSPGRNSGANVLTF
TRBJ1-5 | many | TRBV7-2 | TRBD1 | TGTGCCAGCAGCTTAGCTGTACCGACAGGGGGGAATCAGCCCCAGCATTTT | CASSLAVPTGGNQPQHF
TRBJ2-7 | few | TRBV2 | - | TGTGCCGGGGCGAGGGACGGCTACGAGCAGTACTTC | CAGARDGYEQYF
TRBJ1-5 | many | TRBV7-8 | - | TGTGCCAGCAGCTTAGAACGGGATCAGCCCCAGCATTTT | CASSLERDQPQHF
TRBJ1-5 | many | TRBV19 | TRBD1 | TGTGCCAGTAGTATTTCGGGACAGGGCCAGCCCCAGCATTTT | CASSISGQGQPQHF
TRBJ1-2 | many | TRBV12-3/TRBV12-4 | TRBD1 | TGTGCCAGCAGTCCGGGGGACAGCCTCTATGGCTACACCTTC | CASSPGDSLYGYTF
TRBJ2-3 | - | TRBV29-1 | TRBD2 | TGCAGCGTTGACGGACTAGTACGAGATACGCAGTATTTT | CSVDGLVRDTQYF
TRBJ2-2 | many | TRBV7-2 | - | TGTGCCAGCAGCTTAGCACAGGGTTTGTACACCGGGGAGCTGTTTTTT | CASSLAQGLYTGELFF
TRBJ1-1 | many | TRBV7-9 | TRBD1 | TGTGCCAGCAGCTTAGGAGAGACAGGGAATACGAAAGCTTTCTTT | CASSLGETGNTKAFF
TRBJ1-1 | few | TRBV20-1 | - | TGCAGTGCTAGAGTTTCGACCACTGAAGCTTTCTTT | CSARVSTTEAFF
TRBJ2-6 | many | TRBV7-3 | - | TGTGCCAGCAGCCCCACCGGGGCCAACGTCCTGACTTTC | CASSPTGANVLTF
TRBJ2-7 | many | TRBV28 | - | TGTGCCAGCAGATGGACAGCCGCCTCCTACGAGCAGTACTTC | CASRWTAASYEQYF
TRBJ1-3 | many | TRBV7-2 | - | TGTGCCAGCAGCCGAGGGGACGGAAACACCATATATTTT | CASSRGDGNTIYF
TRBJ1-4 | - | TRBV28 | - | TGTGCCAGCACGCGGGTCGCTAATGAAAAACTGTTTTTT | CASTRVANEKLFF
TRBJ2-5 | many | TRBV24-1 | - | TGTGCCACCATCCCTCCTCGCCCCCTAGGAGAGACCCAGTACTTC | CATIPPRPLGETQYF
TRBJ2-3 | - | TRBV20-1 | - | TGCACCCTATATGGGGCTGGCACAGATACGCAGTATTTT | CTLYGAGTDTQYF
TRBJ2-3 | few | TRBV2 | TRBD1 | TGTGCCAGCAGTGAAGGAACAGGGGGTTACTCAGATACGCAGTATTTT | CASSEGTGGYSDTQYF
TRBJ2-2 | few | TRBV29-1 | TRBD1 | TGCAGCGTAAAGGGGCAGGGGGACACCGGGGAGCTGTTTTTT | CSVKGQGDTGELFF
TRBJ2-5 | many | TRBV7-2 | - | TGTGCCAGCAGCCTAGAAGTAGGGGGGGGCGTTGAGACCCAGTACTTC | CASSLEVGGGVETQYF
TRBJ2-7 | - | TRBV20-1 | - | TGCAGTGCTAGAGATAAGGGCGGGGATCTGTTCGAGCAGTACTTC | CSARDKGGDLFEQYF
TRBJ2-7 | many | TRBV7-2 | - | TGTGCCAGCAGCTACACGACGGTTACCTACGAGCAGTACTTC | CASSYTTVTYEQYF
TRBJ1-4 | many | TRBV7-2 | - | TGTGCCAGCAGCCTGACAATTGCAACTAATGAAAAACTGTTTTTT | CASSLTIATNEKLFF
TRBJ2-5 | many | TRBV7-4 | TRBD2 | TGTGCCAGCATCGTACGCGGGACTAGCGGAGAGACCCAGTACTTC | CASIVRGTSGETQYF
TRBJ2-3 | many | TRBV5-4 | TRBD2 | TGTGCCAGCAGCCCCCGGGGGGAATACACAGATACGCAGTATTTT | CASSPRGEYTDTQYF
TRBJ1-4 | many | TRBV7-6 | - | TGTGCCAGCAGCCTTAACGCGGCAACTAATGAAAAACTGTTTTTT | CASSLNAATNEKLFF
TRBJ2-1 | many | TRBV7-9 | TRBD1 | TGTGCCAGCAGCTACTGGACAGGGGGTAGGGATGAGCAGTTCTTC | CASSYWTGGRDEQFF
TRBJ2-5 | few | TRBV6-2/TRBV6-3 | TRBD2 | TGTGCCAGCAGAGGTCCGGGACTAGCGAAACAAGAGACCCAGTACTTC | CASRGPGLAKQETQYF
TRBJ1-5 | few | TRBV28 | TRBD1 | TGTGCCAGCAGTATCCTTAGGACAGGGCGGCAGCCCCAGCATTTT | CASSILRTGRQPQHF
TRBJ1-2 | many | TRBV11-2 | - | TGTGCCAGCAGCACCGACAGGAACTATGGCTACACCTTC | CASSTDRNYGYTF
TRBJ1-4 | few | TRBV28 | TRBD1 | TGTGCCAGCAGCCTAACCGGGACAGGGGAGGAAAAACTGTTTTTT | CASSLTGTGEEKLFF
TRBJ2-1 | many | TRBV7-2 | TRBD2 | TGTGCCAGCAGCTCACGACTAGCGGGGGGGCGAGACAATGAGCAGTTCTTC | CASSSRLAGGRDNEQFF
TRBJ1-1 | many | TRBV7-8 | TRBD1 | TGTGCCAGCAGCTTTAGGACAGGGGCCACTGAAGCTTTCTTT | CASSFRTGATEAFF
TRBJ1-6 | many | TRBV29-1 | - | TGCAGCGTCCGAGCAGGGGCTAATTCACCCCTCCACTTT | CSVRAGANSPLHF
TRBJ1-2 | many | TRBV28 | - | TGTGCCAGCAGGTTAGGGGACGCCTATGGCTACACCTTC | CASRLGDAYGYTF
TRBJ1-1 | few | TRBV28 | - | TGTGCCAGCAGACGTCCGGGACCGATGAACACTGAAGCTTTCTTT | CASRRPGPMNTEAFF
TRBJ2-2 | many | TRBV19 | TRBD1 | TGTGCCAGTAGGATACAGGGGGCGAACCCCGGGGAGCTGTTTTTT | CASRIQGANPGELFF
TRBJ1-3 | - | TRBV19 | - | TGTGCCAGTAGAAACAGGGTCGACGGAAACACCATATATTTT | CASRNRVDGNTIYF
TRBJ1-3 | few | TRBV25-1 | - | TGTGCCAGCAGTGAAGGGGGGAACTCTGGAAACACCATATATTTT | CASSEGGNSGNTIYF
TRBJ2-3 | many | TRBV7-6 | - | TGTGCCAGCAGCTTAGGAGCCACAGATACGCAGTATTTT | CASSLGATDTQYF
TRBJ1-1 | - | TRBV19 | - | TGTGCCAGTAGTAACCCCGGAGTAAACACTGAAGCTTTCTTT | CASSNPGVNTEAFF
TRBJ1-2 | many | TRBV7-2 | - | TGTGCCAGCAGCTCGGGTGCGGGGGCCGGTGGCTACACCTTC | CASSSGAGAGGYTF
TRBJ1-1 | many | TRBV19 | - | TGTGCCAGTACCCTGACAGAGAACACTGAAGCTTTCTTT | CASTLTENTEAFF
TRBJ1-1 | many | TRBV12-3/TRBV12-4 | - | TGTGCCAGCAGTTTAGCCGGGTCGGTAAGAGGCACTGAAGCTTTCTTT | CASSLAGSVRGTEAFF
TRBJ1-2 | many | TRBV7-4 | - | TGTGCCAGCAGCTTAGGGGAGGGCAGGGCTGGCGGCTACACCTTC | CASSLGEGRAGGYTF
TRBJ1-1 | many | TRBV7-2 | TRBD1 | TGTGCCAGCAGTTTACAGGGGGTTGACACTGAAGCTTTCTTT | CASSLQGVDTEAFF
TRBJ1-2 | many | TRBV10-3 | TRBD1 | TGTGCCATCAGAAAGACAGGGGAGGCCCTCTTTGGCTACACCTTC | CAIRKTGEALFGYTF
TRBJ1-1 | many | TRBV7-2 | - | TGTGCCAGCACCCCGGGGGGTTGGAACACTGAAGCTTTCTTT | CASTPGGWNTEAFF
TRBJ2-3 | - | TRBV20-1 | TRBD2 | TGCAGTGCTAGAAATACCGGGACTAGCGGGGATACGCAGTATTTT | CSARNTGTSGDTQYF